What follows are 16 T cell receptor beta chains derived from one specimen sequenced in a study of cytomegalovirus exposure and HLA in healthy donors. Sequenced by immunoSEQ multiplex PCR; TCRdb stores in-frame clones only, minus some. The table lists a few hundred thousand clones, 70% to 90% of them singletons, with around 0.8% in the top ten. What was sequenced was PBMCs. The receptors were sampled from a woman younger than 35 in good health and CMV-seronegative.

The chain couples TRBV18 to TRBJ2-3; a weak D match, TRBD1 (5 bases). Germline lookup yields CDR1 KGHSH and CDR2 LQKENI. The CDR3 contains 13 residues. Trimming stripped 3 bases from V and 4 bases from J, with 8 bases between. Here the CDR3 reads CASSPPGSDTQYF. The CDR3 DNA is TGTGCCAGCTCACCCCCAGGGTCAGATACGCAGTATTTT.

The chain carries TRBV4-1 and TRBJ2-3; TRBD2 matches 8 bases. CDR3 size: 14 residues. Germline V CDR1 and CDR2: MGHRA, YSYEKL. J gave up 6 bases and V 0 bases, and 2 bases lay outside the gene matches. The CDR3 sequence is CASSQDGTSDTQYF. The DNA of the CDR3 is TGCGCCAGCAGCCAAGATGGGACTAGTGATACGCAGTATTTT.

The rearrangement uses TRBV9 and TRBJ2-5, with 7 bases matching TRBD2. Germline V lookup: CDR1 SGDLS, CDR2 YYNGEE. Trimming removed 0 bases from V and 3 bases from J; junction bases left unmatched: 2. The CDR3 runs 14 residues. The CDR3 sequence: CASSVDLAEETQYF. The DNA for the CDR3 is TGTGCCAGCAGCGTAGACCTAGCGGAAGAGACCCAGTACTTC.

The chain recombines TRBV27 with TRBJ2-7; TRBD1 matches at 9 bases. Per germline, CDR1 MNHEY and CDR2 SMNVEV (reference sequence). The CDR3 is 14 residues long. The V gene end was trimmed by 3 bases and the J gene end by 5 bases; junction bases not matched to a gene: 5. This CDR3 is CASSFTGGLHEQYF. CDR3 coding DNA: TGTGCCAGCAGTTTCACAGGGGGCTTGCACGAGCAGTACTTC.

The gene calls are TRBV2 and TRBJ1-3; D ambiguous. The CDR3 is 14 amino acids. The V end was cut by 5 bases, the J end by 0 bases, with 8 bases between. Germline V gene sequence: CDR1 SNHLY, CDR2 FYNNEI. The CDR3 is CASSRVSSGNTIYF. The CDR3 DNA follows: TGTGCCAGCAGTCGGGTTAGCTCTGGAAACACCATATATTTT.

The chain employs TRBV5-1 and TRBJ1-1; the D gene is possibly TRBD1 (5 bases). This CDR3 is 15 amino acids long. CDR1 and CDR2 (germline): SGHRS, YFSETQ. Trimming took 4 bases from V and 1 from J, leaving 14 bases between them. As DNA, the CDR3 is TGCGCCAGCAGCCTCGGGGGGTTAAGGAACACTGAAGCTTTCTTT. Protein product: CASSLGGLRNTEAFF.

The genes are TRBV6-5 and TRBJ2-3; D is ambiguous. CDR1 and CDR2 (germline): MNHEY, SVGAGI. The CDR3 covers 13 residues. Trimming took off 5 bases at V and 5 bases at J, with 11 bases between the two ends. The DNA of the CDR3 is TGTGCCAGCAGTCATCAGACGGGAGATACGCAGTATTTT. Translating it yields CASSHQTGDTQYF.

The table lists this clone with a few counts. The J gene is TRBJ1-2, the V gene TRBV30; unclear D gene. V shed 0 bases and J shed 3 bases, with 8 bases lying between them. Per the germline V gene, CDR1 is GTSNPN and CDR2 is SVGIG (reference sequence). This CDR3 contains 13 residues. CDR3 region: CAWSVHEDYGYTF. CDR3 DNA sequence: TGTGCCTGGAGTGTACATGAAGACTATGGCTACACCTTC.

The genes are TRBV7-9 and TRBJ2-5; 8 bases line up with TRBD1. This CDR3 spans 12 amino acids. The junction had 3 bases not matched to a gene; V was cut back by 7 bases and J by 5 bases. Looked up from germline, CDR1 is SEHNR and CDR2 is FQNEAQ (reference sequence). The CDR3 DNA reads TGTGCCAGCATTCCAGGGGGCGAGACCCAGTACTTC. It translates to CASIPGGETQYF.

The V and J genes are TRBV4-1 and TRBJ2-7, with a tentative D call TRBD2 (5 bases). The CDR3 spans 13 residues. Trimming shortened V by 2 bases and J by 5 bases, and 10 bases separated the two germline ends. The germline CDR1 and CDR2 sequences are MGHRA and YSYEKL. The CDR3 loop reads CASSQSGVNEQYF. DNA for the CDR3: TGCGCCAGCAGCCAATCCGGGGTCAACGAGCAGTACTTC.

This chain joins TRBV7-2 and TRBJ1-1, with D tentatively TRBD1 (6 bases). V lost 6 bases, J lost 4 bases, and 12 bases lay in between. The V gene's germline CDR1 is SGHTA and CDR2 FQGNSA. CDR3 length equals 13 residues. In DNA, the CDR3 is TGTGCCAGCAGACCTGGACAGCCCACTGAAGCTTTCTTT. It specifies CASRPGQPTEAFF.

The gene calls are TRBV2 and TRBJ2-7, with 9 bases identical to TRBD1. CDR1 is SNHLY and CDR2 is FYNNEI in the germline V gene. J lost 5 bases, V lost 3 bases, and 5 bases had no gene match. CDR3 size: 14 residues. The CDR3 protein is CASSEGTGRNEQYF. The CDR3 nucleotides are TGTGCCAGCAGTGAGGGGACAGGGAGGAACGAGCAGTACTTC.

V usage is TRBV27 and J usage is TRBJ2-1; D may be TRBD2 (6 bases). V lost 7 bases and J 7 bases, leaving 17 bases between the germline ends. Germline CDR1 and CDR2: MNHEY and SMNVEV (reference sequence). This CDR3 spans 14 amino acids. CDR3 sequence: CASTPGVGGNEQFF. CDR3 bases: TGTGCCAGCACCCCGGGGGTAGGTGGGAATGAGCAGTTCTTC.

This clone has at least ten counts. The V gene is TRBV4-2, the J gene TRBJ1-1; 10 positions match TRBD1. This CDR3 is built from 16 residues. CDR1 and CDR2 (germline): LGHNA, YNFKEQ. J was trimmed by 3 bases and V by 3 bases; bases with no gene match: 7. The CDR3 DNA follows: TGTGCCAGCAGCCACGCCCCGGGACAGGGGTACACTGAAGCTTTCTTT. Its translation: CASSHAPGQGYTEAFF.

This sequence joins TRBV15 and TRBJ1-1; D is uncertain. Trimming removed 2 bases from V and 2 bases from J, with 9 bases in between. In germline, CDR1 is LNHNV, CDR2 YYDKDF (reference sequence). The CDR3 extends over 14 amino acids. Here the CDR3 reads CATSRPFSNTEAFF. For the CDR3, the DNA is TGTGCCACCAGCAGACCCTTCTCCAACACTGAAGCTTTCTTT.

The chain carries TRBV7-2 and TRBJ2-5, with D tentatively TRBD2 (6 bases). This CDR3 comprises 14 residues. The germline V gene encodes CDR1 SGHTA and CDR2 FQGNSA. V dropped 1 base and J dropped 5 bases, with 11 bases sitting between them. The CDR3 region is CASSLGRAQETQYF. The DNA for the CDR3 is TGTGCCAGCAGCTTAGGGAGGGCCCAGGAGACCCAGTACTTC.